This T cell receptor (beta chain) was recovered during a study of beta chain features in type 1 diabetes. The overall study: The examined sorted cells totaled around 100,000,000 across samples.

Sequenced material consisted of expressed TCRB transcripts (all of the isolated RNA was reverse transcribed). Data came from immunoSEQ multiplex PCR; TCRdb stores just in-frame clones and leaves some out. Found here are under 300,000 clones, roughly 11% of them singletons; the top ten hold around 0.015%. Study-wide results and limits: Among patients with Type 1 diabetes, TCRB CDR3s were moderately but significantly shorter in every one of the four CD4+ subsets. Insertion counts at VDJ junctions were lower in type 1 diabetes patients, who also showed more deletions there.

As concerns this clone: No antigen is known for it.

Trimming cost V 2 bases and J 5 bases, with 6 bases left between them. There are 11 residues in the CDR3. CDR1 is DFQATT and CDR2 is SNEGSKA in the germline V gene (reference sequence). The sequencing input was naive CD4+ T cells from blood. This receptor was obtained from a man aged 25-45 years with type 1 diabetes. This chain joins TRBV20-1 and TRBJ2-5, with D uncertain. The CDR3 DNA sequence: TGCAGTGCTAGAACTACCGAGACCCAGTACTTC. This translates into CSARTTETQYF.